This T cell receptor beta chain originates from a study of blood T cell repertoires in COVID-19. At the level of the study: The United States, Italy and Spain supplied acute and convalescent COVID-19 samples. Sources were T cells, B-cell-depleted T cells, or PBMCs; the material itself was cDNA or gDNA.

Germline V lookup: CDR1 MDHEN, CDR2 SYDVKM. The CDR3 runs to 16 residues. Deletions cut 4 bases from V and 0 bases from J, with 14 bases between. Sequencing was performed with immunoSEQ multiplex PCR; in TCRdb, only in-frame clones are kept and a portion is missing. Found here are roughly 160,000 clones, approximately 77% of them singletons; the top ten hold roughly a tenth. The V gene is TRBV28, the J gene TRBJ2-3; possibly TRBD1 for D (5 bases). This receptor was taken from a woman of 80 years or more with active or convalescent COVID-19. The sequencing sample was made of peripheral blood. The CDR3 loop is CASSSRTLLSTDTQYF. CDR3 bases: TGTGCCAGCAGTTCCCGGACATTATTGAGCACAGATACGCAGTATTTT.